These 25 T cell receptor beta chains were sequenced from one sample in a study of T cells expressing NK-cell markers. TCRdb re-called the 5' RACE reads and gives one entry per CDR3 protein, without DNA. This sample's table reports some 440,000 distinct CDR3 sequences. Sample: blood T cells: a sorted CD56 or NKG2C T cell subset, CD4+ or CD8+ T cells, or bulk PBMC T cells (not recorded which). The receptors stem from a woman between 50 and 59 years old in good health.

V is TRBV18 and J is TRBJ2-7. CDR3 length: 16 residues. CDR1 KGHSH and CDR2 LQKENI come from the germline V gene. This CDR3 is CASSPLFRTLAYEQYF.

The chain links TRBV12-3 or TRBV12-4 to TRBJ1-1; the TCRdb call, TRBD1, lacks DNA for checking. The CDR3 length is 14 residues. This chain's CDR3 is CASSLDRGRKEAFF.

The V call is TRBV5-1, the J call TRBJ2-3; the TRBD1 assignment by TCRdb is unverifiable without DNA. This CDR3 is 15 amino acids long. From germline, CDR1 is SGHRS and CDR2 YFSETQ. CDR3: CASSLAGQSTDTQYF.

The gene calls are TRBV7-3 and TRBJ2-3; absent DNA, TCRdb's TRBD1 call cannot be checked. Germline V gene data show CDR1 as SGHTA and CDR2 as FQGTGA. This CDR3 is built from 17 residues. CDR3 sequence reads: CASSPHFRQAYTDTQYF.

V usage is TRBV6-2 or TRBV6-3 and J usage is TRBJ2-1; TCRdb selects TRBD1, and the lack of DNA leaves this call unchecked. Germline loops: CDR1 MNHEY, CDR2 SVGEGT. The CDR3 is 14 amino acids. CDR3 protein: CASSYSTSGDEQFF.

V gene TRBV5-1 combines with J gene TRBJ1-1. The CDR3 spans 13 residues. Germline assignment: CDR1 SGHRS and CDR2 YFSETQ. This CDR3 is CASSQPPLKEAFF.

The chain couples TRBV27 to TRBJ2-3; with no DNA, the TCRdb D assignment of TRBD1 cannot be verified. The V gene's germline CDR1 is MNHEY and CDR2 SMNVEV (reference sequence). The CDR3 covers 14 residues. The CDR3 loop reads CASTNRDRGYTQYF.

V usage is TRBV25-1 and J usage is TRBJ2-1; without DNA, the TCRdb call of TRBD1 cannot be checked. There are 11 residues in the CDR3. Germline loops: CDR1 MGHDK, CDR2 SYGVNS. The chain's CDR3 is CASPPQIWQFF.

The V and J genes are TRBV24-1 and TRBJ2-6; there is no DNA to check the TCRdb D call of TRBD2. Germline CDR1 KGHDR, CDR2 SFDVKD. The CDR3 covers 16 residues. The CDR3 sequence is CATSKPEKSGANVLTF.

The chain carries TRBV18 and TRBJ2-3; the TCRdb call, TRBD1, lacks DNA for checking. Germline CDR1 and CDR2: KGHSH and LQKENI. CDR3 length: 17 residues. Here the CDR3 reads CASSLLFQGFGTDTQYF.

The chain's CDR3 is CASSEGLAATQYF. J is TRBJ2-5 and V is TRBV12-3 or TRBV12-4. The CDR3 runs to 13 residues.

The genes are TRBV4-1 and TRBJ2-5; lacking DNA, the TRBD2 call made by TCRdb goes unchecked. Germline-derived CDR1 and CDR2 are MGHRA and YSYEKL. The CDR3 has 19 amino acids. The CDR3 here is CASSQDFGTSLGPGETQYF.

The chain combines TRBV20-1 with TRBJ2-2; with no DNA, the TCRdb D assignment of TRBD2 cannot be verified. This CDR3 has 13 residues. The germline gives CDR1 DFQATT, CDR2 SNEGSKA (reference sequence). This CDR3 is CSASGRPSGELFF.

The chain carries TRBV15 and TRBJ1-3. Germline assignment: CDR1 LNHNV and CDR2 YYDKDF (reference sequence). The CDR3 is 14 amino acids. CDR3 loop: CATSRVGPGNTIYF.

This chain connects TRBV6-5 to TRBJ2-2; TCRdb designates TRBD2, a call that cannot be tested without DNA. Germline V lookup: CDR1 MNHEY, CDR2 SVGAGI. CDR3 size: 13 residues. The CDR3 is CATGGSRTGELFF.

The chain employs TRBV10-3 and TRBJ1-2; with no DNA, the TCRdb D assignment of TRBD1 cannot be verified. The CDR3 sequence is 14 residues long. Germline CDR1 is ENHRY and CDR2 is SYGVKD. CDR3 loop: CAISPGQGFGGYTF.

This chain's CDR3 is CASSQVGLQGFSGNTIYF. The chain uses TRBV4-1 and TRBJ1-3; TCRdb names TRBD1, which stays unverified in the absence of DNA. CDR3 length: 18 amino acids. Germline CDR1 and CDR2: MGHRA and YSYEKL.

V and J are TRBV28 and TRBJ2-1; without DNA, the TCRdb call of TRBD2 cannot be checked. Germline V gene data show CDR1 as MDHEN and CDR2 as SYDVKM. This CDR3 has 19 amino acids. The CDR3 sequence is CASSFLASGRGGIPREQFF.

This chain links TRBV11-1 with TRBJ2-1. The CDR3 loop spans 12 amino acids. Germline CDR1 is SGHAT and CDR2 is FQDESV (reference sequence). CDR3 loop: CASRRDQEWQFF.

CDR3 amino acids: CASSPRRGVGTGELFF. This rearrangement joins TRBV11-2 to TRBJ2-2; as DNA is missing, the TRBD1 call by TCRdb cannot be tested. Germline V CDR1 and CDR2: SGHAT, FQNNGV. The CDR3 is made up of 16 amino acids. Complete variable domain (other parts from reference TRBV11-2 and TRBJ2-2): EAGVAQSPRYKIIEKRQSVAFWCNPISGHATLYWYQQILGQGPKLLIQFQNNGVVDDSQLPKDRFSAERLKGVDSTLKIQPAKLEDSAVYLCASSPRRGVGTGELFFGEGSRLTVL.

The chain recombines TRBV28 with TRBJ1-2. The germline V gene has CDR1 MDHEN and CDR2 SYDVKM. The CDR3 has 13 amino acids. CDR3 in amino acids: CASSFPPDYGYTF.

The chain combines TRBV5-1 with TRBJ2-2. Germline CDR1 reads SGHRS; CDR2 reads YFSETQ. The CDR3 runs to 14 residues. The CDR3 protein is CASSVNKNTGELFF.

The chain recombines TRBV5-6 with TRBJ2-5; no DNA is available, so the TRBD2 call from TCRdb remains unchecked. This CDR3 comprises 14 residues. Germline assignment: CDR1 SGHDT and CDR2 YYEEEE. The CDR3 loop reads CASSGGIQHETQYF.

The chain joins TRBV24-1 to TRBJ2-1; TCRdb's D gene call, TRBD1, goes unchecked for lack of DNA. The CDR3 is 14 amino acids. CDR1 and CDR2 (germline): KGHDR, SFDVKD. CDR3 sequence reads: CATSDPRGFNEQFF.

The V and J genes are TRBV15 and TRBJ1-4; TCRdb calls TRBD1, which cannot be checked without DNA. Germline values: CDR1 LNHNV, CDR2 YYDKDF (reference sequence). CDR3 size: 16 residues. The CDR3 region is CATSRADRGGVEKLFF.